This T cell receptor (beta chain) was sequenced for a study of patients and donors after allogeneic stem cell transplantation. The CDR3 spans 17 residues. V trimming: 1 base; J trimming: 2 bases; junction bases outside the gene matches: 10. From germline, CDR1 is SGHRS and CDR2 YFSETQ. MiXCR was run by TCRdb on the RT-PCR reads, yielding one entry per CDR3 protein. Among about 4,200 distinct CDR3 sequences listed, roughly 16% were seen once. The rearrangement joins TRBV5-1 to TRBJ2-7; 9 nucleotides line up with TRBD1. Sequencing was done on a sample of blood, either unsorted or a sorted T cell fraction (not recorded which). The receptor was derived from a human donor who was either an allogeneic HSCT recipient or a stem cell or donor lymphocyte infusion donor (not recorded which). It is not recorded whose cells these are; they may come from a transplant donor. The CDR3 loop is CASSLYPGGQGPYEQYF. As DNA, the CDR3 is TGCGCCAGCAGCTTGTACCCAGGGGGACAGGGCCCCTACGAGCAGTACTTC.